A single sample is the source of the 29 T cell receptor beta chains below, sequenced in a study of T cell changes during pregnancy in multiple sclerosis. The assay was immunoSEQ multiplex PCR, and TCRdb's table has in-frame clones only and misses some. Of 60,000 to 75,000 clones in the sample, about 94% are singletons; the top ten hold approximately 3.3%. The source was CD8+ T cells from peripheral blood mononuclear cells, collected in the second trimester of pregnancy. The source of these receptors is a female donor with multiple sclerosis, enrolled in a pregnancy study.

The chain employs TRBV7-6 and TRBJ1-3; no definite D call. CDR3 size: 15 residues. Between the trimmed V and J ends, which lost 5 bases and 0 bases, there was a span of 11 bases. The germline V gene encodes CDR1 SGHVS and CDR2 FNYEAQ. The CDR3 reads CASSPYHSSGNTIYF. The CDR3 DNA sequence: TGTGCCAGCAGCCCCTACCACTCCTCTGGAAACACCATATATTTT. The variable domain in full, completed from reference TRBV7-6 and TRBJ1-3, reads GAGVSQSPRYKVTKRGQDVALRCDPISGHVSLYWYRQALGQGPEFLTYFNYEAQQDKSGLPNDRFSAERPEGSISTLTIQRTEQRDSAMYRCASSPYHSSGNTIYFGEGSWLTVV.

The chain employs TRBV28 and TRBJ1-5; maybe TRBD1 (5 bases). The germline CDR1 and CDR2 sequences are MDHEN and SYDVKM. The V gene lost 4 bases and the J gene lost 5 bases, with 18 bases spanning the gap. CDR3 size: 16 residues. CDR3 amino acids: CASSYFLLEGDQPQHF. CDR3 nucleotides: TGTGCCAGCAGTTATTTTCTTCTAGAAGGGGATCAGCCCCAGCATTTT.

This sequence joins TRBV27 and TRBJ2-7; a weak D match, TRBD1 (5 bases). The ends were cut back, 5 bases at V and 6 bases at J, with 17 bases in the middle. The CDR3 loop spans 14 amino acids. Germline CDR1 and CDR2: MNHEY and SMNVEV (reference sequence). The CDR3 sequence is CASSPGPGFGEQYF. The CDR3 DNA reads as TGTGCCAGCAGTCCAGGGCCAGGGTTCGGCGAGCAGTACTTC.

The rearrangement uses TRBV19 and TRBJ2-2; the D is unclear. The CDR3 extends over 11 amino acids. Germline V gives CDR1 LNHDA, CDR2 SQIVND (reference sequence). V lost 9 bases, J lost 3 bases, and 5 bases lay in between. The CDR3 region has the DNA TGTGCCAGCCTAGACACCGGGGAGCTGTTTTTT. Translated: CASLDTGELFF. The full variable domain, in which reference TRBV19 and TRBJ2-2 provide the parts outside the CDR3, is DGGITQSPKYLFRKEGQNVTLSCEQNLNHDAMYWYRQDPGQGLRLIYYSQIVNDFQKGDIAEGYSVSREKKESFPLTVTSAQKNPTAFYLCASLDTGELFFGEGSRLTVL.

The chain carries TRBV5-4 and TRBJ2-5, with 9 positions matching TRBD1. With V trimmed by 4 bases and J by 5 bases, 6 bases remained unmatched. Germline assignment: CDR1 SGHNT and CDR2 YYREEE (reference sequence). The CDR3 covers 14 residues. CDR3: CASSPGTGLETQYF. CDR3 in DNA: TGTGCCAGCAGCCCTGGGACAGGGTTGGAGACCCAGTACTTC.

CDR3 DNA sequence: TGTGCCAGCAGCTTTAGGGGAGGGCAGGCGAACTACAATGAGCAGTTCTTC. Encoded protein: CASSFRGGQANYNEQFF. This chain uses TRBV13 with TRBJ2-1; 7 positions match TRBD2. J lost 3 bases, V lost 3 bases, and 11 bases had no gene match. The CDR3 length is 17 residues. Germline V gene sequence: CDR1 PRHDT, CDR2 FYEKMQ (reference sequence).

This chain uses TRBV5-5 with TRBJ2-7; the D is unclear. Germline assignment: CDR1 SGHKS and CDR2 YYEKEE (reference sequence). The CDR3 consists of 13 residues. Trimming took off 2 bases at V and 1 base at J, with 7 bases between the two ends. The CDR3 region is CASSFPQSYEQYF. The DNA of the CDR3 is TGTGCCAGCAGCTTTCCACAGTCCTACGAGCAGTACTTC.

V gene TRBV28 combines with J gene TRBJ2-7; 12 nucleotides line up with TRBD2. This CDR3 region has 14 residues. CDR1 is MDHEN, CDR2 SYDVKM, per germline. V lost 6 bases, J lost 2 bases, and 2 bases stayed unmatched. As DNA, the CDR3 is TGTGCCAGCAGGGGGACTAGCGGGCCCTACGAGCAGTACTTC. This encodes CASRGTSGPYEQYF.

This clone has just a few counts. V gene TRBV30 combines with J gene TRBJ1-1; the D gene is possibly TRBD1 (5 bases). Deletions cut 0 bases from V and 5 bases from J, with 10 bases between. Germline V lookup: CDR1 GTSNPN, CDR2 SVGIG (reference sequence). This CDR3 has 13 amino acids. The chain's CDR3 is CAWSVGGATEAFF. The CDR3 DNA follows: TGTGCCTGGAGTGTAGGCGGGGCAACTGAAGCTTTCTTT.

The rearrangement uses TRBV9 and TRBJ1-2; D call uncertain. The length of the CDR3 is 11 residues. Germline lookup yields CDR1 SGDLS and CDR2 YYNGEE. V lost 0 bases, J lost 10 bases, and 7 bases lay in between. The CDR3 loop is CASSVAGVYTF. The CDR3 DNA reads as TGTGCCAGCAGCGTAGCGGGAGTCTACACCTTC.

The rearrangement links TRBV5-6 to TRBJ2-2, with TRBD1 identical over 12 bases. Looked up from germline, CDR1 is SGHDT and CDR2 is YYEEEE. Germline trimming cut 3 bases from V and 9 bases from J; bases unmatched to any gene: 6. The CDR3 runs to 15 residues. CDR3 sequence: CASSSGTGGSRELFF. The CDR3 DNA reads as TGTGCCAGCAGCTCAGGGACAGGGGGCTCTCGGGAGCTGTTTTTT.

The CDR3 bases are TGTGCCAGCAGGGGCGGGACTCAGGACGAGCAGTACTTC. It translates to CASRGGTQDEQYF. This sequence joins TRBV5-4 and TRBJ2-7; tentative D call: TRBD2 (6 bases). The CDR3 is 13 residues long. Germline CDR1 is SGHNT and CDR2 is YYREEE (reference sequence). V shed 5 bases and J shed 5 bases, with 14 bases lying between them.

The chain recombines TRBV4-1 with TRBJ2-7; 9 bases line up with TRBD2. V lost 5 bases, J lost 4 bases, and 6 bases stayed unmatched. This CDR3 has 14 amino acids. Germline CDR1 reads MGHRA; CDR2 reads YSYEKL. CDR3 loop: CASSEATSGYEQYF. Written as DNA, the CDR3 is TGCGCCAGCAGCGAAGCGACTAGCGGATACGAGCAGTACTTC.

The chain links TRBV19 to TRBJ2-2; possible D gene TRBD1, 5 bases. V gave up 3 bases and J gave up 3 bases, with 8 bases separating them. The CDR3 is made up of 14 amino acids. Germline V gene lookup returns CDR1 LNHDA and CDR2 SQIVND (reference sequence). This chain's CDR3 is CASSIDSHTGELFF. The DNA for the CDR3 is TGTGCCAGTAGTATTGACAGCCACACCGGGGAGCTGTTTTTT. Full variable domain (missing parts from reference TRBV19 and TRBJ2-2): DGGITQSPKYLFRKEGQNVTLSCEQNLNHDAMYWYRQDPGQGLRLIYYSQIVNDFQKGDIAEGYSVSREKKESFPLTVTSAQKNPTAFYLCASSIDSHTGELFFGEGSRLTVL.

The gene calls are TRBV4-1 and TRBJ2-3, with TRBD1 identical over 9 bases. Germline CDR1 MGHRA, CDR2 YSYEKL. The V segment lost 3 bases and the J segment 0 bases; nucleotides outside the gene matches: 4. The CDR3 spans 16 residues. In DNA form, the CDR3 reads TGCGCCAGCAGCCACCCCGGGACAGGGAGCACAGATACGCAGTATTTT. Translating it yields CASSHPGTGSTDTQYF.

This sequence joins TRBV30 and TRBJ1-2; maybe TRBD1 (6 bases). V gave up 2 bases and J gave up 4 bases, with 14 bases separating them. CDR1 is GTSNPN and CDR2 is SVGIG in the germline V gene (reference sequence). The CDR3 covers 14 residues. The CDR3 nucleotides are TGTGCCTGGAGTCCCGGGGGGCACCTCTATGGCTACACCTTC. Residues: CAWSPGGHLYGYTF.

In this sample, this clone turned up once. The chain recombines TRBV7-9 with TRBJ2-1; 7 positions match TRBD1. Germline V gene lookup returns CDR1 SEHNR and CDR2 FQNEAQ (reference sequence). The CDR3 has 15 amino acids. V gave up 5 bases and J gave up 0 bases; unmatched junction bases: 4. CDR3 in amino acids: CASSPTGISYNEQFF. CDR3 in DNA: TGTGCCAGCAGCCCGACAGGGATCTCCTACAATGAGCAGTTCTTC.

The V call is TRBV4-1, the J call TRBJ1-3, with D unresolved. CDR1 MGHRA and CDR2 YSYEKL come from the germline V gene. This CDR3 contains 19 residues. V was shortened by 0 bases and J by 1 base, with 19 bases between the two germline ends. The CDR3 sequence is CASSQDPAGIKASGNTIYF. The CDR3 bases are TGCGCCAGCAGCCAAGATCCCGCAGGTATCAAAGCTTCTGGAAACACCATATATTTT.

This chain uses TRBV27 with TRBJ2-1; D may be TRBD1 (5 bases). Trimming removed 5 bases from V and 3 bases from J, with 8 bases in between. The CDR3 is 13 amino acids. From germline, CDR1 is MNHEY and CDR2 SMNVEV (reference sequence). The CDR3 spells CASSNTGYNEQFF. The CDR3 DNA follows: TGTGCCAGCAGTAACACAGGCTACAATGAGCAGTTCTTC.

The chain's CDR3 is CASSPVAGGFYEQFF. The CDR3 DNA follows: TGTGCCAGCAGCCCAGTCGCGGGAGGCTTCTATGAGCAGTTCTTC. The V call is TRBV6-5, the J call TRBJ2-1, with 8 bases fitting TRBD2. V gave up 6 bases and J gave up 8 bases; unmatched junction bases: 12. CDR1 is MNHEY and CDR2 is SVGAGI in the germline V gene. There are 15 residues in the CDR3.

V and J are TRBV28 and TRBJ2-1; 10 positions agree with TRBD1. This CDR3 has 15 residues. The V segment lost 5 bases and the J segment 4 bases; nucleotides outside the gene matches: 5. Germline loops: CDR1 MDHEN, CDR2 SYDVKM. In DNA form, the CDR3 reads TGTGCCAGCAGTCTACCGGGACAGGGGTACAATGAGCAGTTCTTC. Its protein is CASSLPGQGYNEQFF.

The chain joins TRBV9 to TRBJ1-5; D remains ambiguous. This CDR3 comprises 15 residues. Germline values: CDR1 SGDLS, CDR2 YYNGEE. V was trimmed by 0 bases and J by 3 bases, leaving 10 bases between them. The DNA for the CDR3 is TGTGCCAGCAGCGTAGGGGCAGCTCACAATCAGCCCCAGCATTTT. Its translation: CASSVGAAHNQPQHF.

V is TRBV27 and J is TRBJ2-1; 7 nucleotides agree with TRBD2. The CDR3 has 16 residues. Unmatched junction bases numbered 15, after V lost 8 bases and J lost 5 bases. Germline CDR1 and CDR2: MNHEY and SMNVEV (reference sequence). The CDR3 protein is CASRGRGGSLDNEQFF. CDR3 DNA sequence: TGTGCCAGCCGCGGCCGGGGCGGGAGTCTCGACAATGAGCAGTTCTTC.

This clone was seen once. This chain connects TRBV4-1 to TRBJ2-1; 8 positions match TRBD2. V lost 4 bases, J lost 7 bases, and 6 bases stayed unmatched. The CDR3 is 14 residues long. Germline CDR1 reads MGHRA; CDR2 reads YSYEKL. The CDR3, as DNA: TGCGCCAGCAGCCCTGGACTAGCAGTGAATGAGCAGTTCTTC. This sequence encodes CASSPGLAVNEQFF.

The rearrangement joins TRBV7-9 to TRBJ2-3; 7 nucleotides agree with TRBD1. This CDR3 contains 17 residues. The V gene end was trimmed by 4 bases and the J gene end by 0 bases; junction bases not matched to a gene: 10. Per germline, CDR1 SEHNR and CDR2 FQNEAQ (reference sequence). The DNA for the CDR3 is TGTGCCAGCAGCTCCACGGGGACAGACACTAGCACAGATACGCAGTATTTT. The encoded protein is CASSSTGTDTSTDTQYF.

The chain uses TRBV6-5 and TRBJ2-7; TRBD1 matches 11 bases. Germline V gives CDR1 MNHEY, CDR2 SVGAGI. Unmatched junction bases numbered 3, after V lost 6 bases and J lost 2 bases. This CDR3 has 14 amino acids. The CDR3 region is CASSLGQGAYEQYF. In nucleotides, the CDR3 is TGTGCCAGCAGCCTGGGACAGGGGGCCTACGAGCAGTACTTC.

V is TRBV10-2 and J is TRBJ2-4; TRBD2 might be the D (6 bases). V lost 7 bases, J lost 1 base, and 11 bases lay in between. CDR3 length: 14 amino acids. CDR1 is WSHSY, CDR2 SAAADI, per germline. CDR3 loop: CASMGGVAKNIQYF. The CDR3 bases are TGCGCCAGCATGGGGGGAGTGGCCAAAAACATTCAGTACTTC.

The chain combines TRBV5-1 with TRBJ1-3; D perhaps matches TRBD1 (6 bases). The CDR3 is made up of 14 amino acids. Trimming pared 5 bases from V and 0 bases from J, leaving 9 bases between. CDR1 and CDR2 (germline): SGHRS, YFSETQ. The CDR3: CASSLQGSGNTIYF. The DNA for the CDR3 is TGCGCCAGCAGTCTACAGGGCTCTGGAAACACCATATATTTT.

The rearrangement joins TRBV11-3 to TRBJ2-1; 9 nucleotides agree with TRBD1. Germline V gene sequence: CDR1 SGHNT, CDR2 YENEEA. The J segment lost 5 bases and the V segment lost 5 bases, leaving 7 bases of the junction unmatched. The CDR3 has 15 amino acids. The CDR3 DNA sequence: TGTGCCAGCAGCCCCGGGACAGGGAGGAACAATGAGCAGTTCTTC. Translating it yields CASSPGTGRNNEQFF.